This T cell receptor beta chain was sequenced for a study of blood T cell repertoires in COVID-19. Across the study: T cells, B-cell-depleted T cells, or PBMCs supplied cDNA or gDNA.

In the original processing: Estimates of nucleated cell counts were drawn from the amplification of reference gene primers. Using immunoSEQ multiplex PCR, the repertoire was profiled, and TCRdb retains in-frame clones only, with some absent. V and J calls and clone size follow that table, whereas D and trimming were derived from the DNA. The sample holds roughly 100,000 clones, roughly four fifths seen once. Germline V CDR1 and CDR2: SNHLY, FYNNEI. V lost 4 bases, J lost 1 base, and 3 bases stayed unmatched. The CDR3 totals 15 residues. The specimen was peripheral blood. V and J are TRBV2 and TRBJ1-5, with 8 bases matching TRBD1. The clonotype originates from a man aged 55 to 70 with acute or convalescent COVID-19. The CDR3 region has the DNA TGTGCCAGCAGTGCAGGGGGCAAGAGCAATCAGCCCCAGCATTTT. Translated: CASSAGGKSNQPQHF.